Listed here are 15 T cell receptor beta chains from one sample, sequenced in a study of identical twins. A single record per CDR3 protein comes from TCRdb applying MiXCR to the 5' RACE reads. The table lists 550,000 to 700,000 distinct CDR3 sequences, approximately 10% of them singletons. These data were also filed under a second study, of yellow fever vaccine responses in identical twins.

The specimen sequenced was PBMCs. The source of these receptors is a woman younger than 35 in good health.

This clonotype was seen a handful of times. The CDR3 spells CASSLQDSNQPQHF. The CDR3 DNA follows: TGTGCCAGCAGCCTACAGGATAGCAATCAGCCCCAGCATTTT. V is TRBV7-9 and J is TRBJ1-5; D may be TRBD1 (5 bases). Trimming shortened V by 5 bases and J by 0 bases, and 8 bases separated the two germline ends. The CDR3 runs 14 residues. Germline V gives CDR1 SEHNR, CDR2 FQNEAQ (reference sequence).

The V call is TRBV7-2, the J call TRBJ1-1; no firm D call. Germline loops: CDR1 SGHTA, CDR2 FQGNSA. V lost 7 bases and J lost 6, with 15 bases in between. There are 13 residues in the CDR3. DNA for the CDR3: TGTGCCAGCAAGGCAGGAAGTATCGCTGAAGCTTTCTTT. Protein product: CASKAGSIAEAFF. Full variable domain (missing parts from reference TRBV7-2 and TRBJ1-1): GAGVSQSPSNKVTEKGKDVELRCDPISGHTALYWYRQSLGQGLEFLIYFQGNSAPDKSGLPSDRFSAERTGGSVSTLTIQRTQQEDSAVYLCASKAGSIAEAFFGQGTRLTVV.

This chain uses TRBV11-1 with TRBJ2-1; tentative D call: TRBD1 (6 bases). Per the germline V gene, CDR1 is SGHAT and CDR2 is FQDESV (reference sequence). This CDR3 is built from 19 residues. V was trimmed by 6 bases and J by 7 bases, leaving 31 bases between them. The CDR3 is CASRVKNRDTEKSYNEQFF. As DNA, the CDR3 is TGTGCCAGCAGAGTAAAAAACCGGGACACAGAAAAAAGCTATAATGAGCAGTTCTTC.

This clonotype occurred many times. The gene calls are TRBV28 and TRBJ1-1, with D unresolved. Per the germline V gene, CDR1 is MDHEN and CDR2 is SYDVKM. Trimming left V 6 bases short and J 5 bases short, with 10 bases between. This CDR3 contains 12 residues. The CDR3 DNA is TGTGCCAGCAGCGGTTCCGGGACTGAAGCTTTCTTT. Translation: CASSGSGTEAFF.

The chain employs TRBV20-1 and TRBJ1-4; D is possibly TRBD1 (5 bases). Trimming cost V 6 bases and J 8 bases, with 13 bases left between them. Looked up from germline, CDR1 is DFQATT and CDR2 is SNEGSKA (reference sequence). CDR3 length equals 12 residues. This chain's CDR3 is CSAWQGGEKLFF. For the CDR3, the DNA is TGCAGTGCCTGGCAGGGCGGCGAAAAACTGTTTTTT.

This clonotype was observed many times. The chain couples TRBV29-1 to TRBJ2-7; D is perhaps TRBD2 (5 bases). The germline V and J ends were trimmed by 1 base and 0 bases, with 10 bases remaining between them. Germline loops: CDR1 SQVTM, CDR2 ANQGSEA. The CDR3 is 14 amino acids. The CDR3 nucleotides read TGCAGCGTTGAAGTGGGAGATAGCTCCTACGAGCAGTACTTC. Amino acids: CSVEVGDSSYEQYF.

The chain employs TRBV20-1 and TRBJ2-1; weak D call: TRBD1 (5 bases). Trimming cost V 0 bases and J 0 bases, with 6 bases left between them. Germline lookup yields CDR1 DFQATT and CDR2 SNEGSKA (reference sequence). The CDR3 spans 14 residues. Written as DNA, the CDR3 is TGCAGTGCTAGAGACAGGGACTCCTACAATGAGCAGTTCTTC. Its translation: CSARDRDSYNEQFF.

This clonotype was observed a few times. The chain joins TRBV4-2 to TRBJ2-1; D is undetermined. Trimming shortened V by 2 bases and J by 0 bases, and 14 bases separated the two germline ends. The CDR3 length is 17 residues. CDR1 LGHNA and CDR2 YNFKEQ come from the germline V gene. CDR3 in DNA: TGTGCCAGCAGCCAAAGCAGGACCCCCAGCTCCTACAATGAGCAGTTCTTC. It codes for CASSQSRTPSSYNEQFF.

The gene calls are TRBV29-1 and TRBJ2-7; D is possibly TRBD2 (6 bases). Germline CDR1 and CDR2: SQVTM and ANQGSEA. The CDR3 loop spans 15 amino acids. The germline V and J ends were trimmed by 5 bases and 5 bases, with 22 bases remaining between them. CDR3 nucleotide sequence: TGCAGCGTTTGGGTGGCGGGGCGCGAATCCCACGAGCAGTACTTC. This translates into CSVWVAGRESHEQYF.

The gene calls are TRBV6-1 and TRBJ2-1, with 7 bases matching TRBD1. Germline CDR1 and CDR2: MNHNS and SASEGT. V lost 7 bases to trimming and J lost 0 bases; unmatched junction nucleotides: 6. The CDR3 is 15 residues long. In DNA form, the CDR3 reads TGTGCCAGCAACGACGGGACAGACTCCTACAATGAGCAGTTCTTC. This gives the protein CASNDGTDSYNEQFF.

This chain connects TRBV27 to TRBJ1-1, with TRBD1 identical over 7 bases. The CDR3 is made up of 13 amino acids. Per the germline V gene, CDR1 is MNHEY and CDR2 is SMNVEV (reference sequence). The V segment lost 5 bases and the J segment 6 bases; nucleotides outside the gene matches: 6. CDR3 in amino acids: CASSIYRGPEAFF. The CDR3 DNA sequence: TGTGCCAGCAGTATTTACAGGGGCCCTGAAGCTTTCTTT.

The J gene is TRBJ2-3, the V gene TRBV7-3; 8 bases agree with TRBD2. The CDR3 extends over 15 amino acids. With 1 base clipped from V and 1 base from J, the junction kept 1 base outside the gene matches. The germline CDR1 and CDR2 sequences are SGHTA and FQGTGA. The CDR3 loop reads CASSLRRGGTDTQYF. The CDR3 DNA reads as TGTGCCAGCAGCTTAAGGCGGGGGGGCACAGATACGCAGTATTTT. The full variable domain, completed using reference TRBV7-3 and TRBJ2-3, is GAGVSQTPSNKVTEKGKYVELRCDPISGHTALYWYRQSLGQGPEFLIYFQGTGAADDSGLPNDRFFAVRPEGSVSTLKIQRTERGDSAVYLCASSLRRGGTDTQYFGPGTRLTVL.

This clonotype was picked up a small number of times. The rearrangement links TRBV27 to TRBJ2-1; no clear D gene. The CDR3 extends over 13 amino acids. Trimming removed 0 bases at V and 7 bases at J, with 7 bases between. Germline V gene data show CDR1 as MNHEY and CDR2 as SMNVEV (reference sequence). CDR3 bases: TGTGCCAGCAGTTTATCCTCCCTAAATGAGCAGTTCTTC. Translation: CASSLSSLNEQFF.

This clonotype was found many times. The chain combines TRBV6-1 with TRBJ2-7; D is uncertain. This CDR3 has 14 residues. The V end lost 7 bases, the J end lost 4 bases, and 17 bases lay between the germline ends. Germline CDR1 and CDR2: MNHNS and SASEGT. For the CDR3, the DNA is TGTGCCAGCAACGAAGGGCCGACCCATTACGAGCAGTACTTC. Protein product: CASNEGPTHYEQYF.

This clonotype was recorded many times. As DNA, the CDR3 is TGCAGTGCCCAGCCTCCGGGACTAGGACCTGAGCAGTTCTTC. It is translated as CSAQPPGLGPEQFF. The chain combines TRBV20-1 with TRBJ2-1; 8 nucleotides agree with TRBD2. This CDR3 has 14 amino acids. V was clipped by 6 bases and J by 9 bases; unmatched bases: 13. Germline CDR1 DFQATT, CDR2 SNEGSKA (reference sequence).